Each of the 5 T cell receptor beta chains below was sequenced from the same sample in a study of T-cell memory formation after mild COVID-19. A single record per CDR3 protein comes from TCRdb applying MiXCR to the 5' RACE reads. The table includes about 560,000 distinct CDR3 sequences, less than 25% detected once. Input material: PBMCs or a T cell subset sorted from them (not recorded which). These receptors were taken from an adult woman who had mild COVID-19 (a few samples of this study predate the infection). Cell type and time point are not known.

This clonotype has more than one count but fewer than ten. The chain is built from TRBV7-2 and TRBJ2-1, with 8 bases identical to TRBD2. Germline V gene lookup returns CDR1 SGHTA and CDR2 FQGNSA. With 1 base clipped from V and 5 bases from J, the junction kept 7 bases outside the gene matches. CDR3 length equals 16 residues. The CDR3 sequence: CASSLDQGLGHNEQFF. CDR3 DNA: TGTGCCAGCAGCTTAGACCAGGGACTAGGCCACAATGAGCAGTTCTTC.

This chain joins TRBV2 and TRBJ2-5; D gene ambiguous. The CDR3 is made up of 11 amino acids. Germline assignment: CDR1 SNHLY and CDR2 FYNNEI. V was clipped by 8 bases and J by 7 bases, with 11 bases between them. For the CDR3, the DNA is TGTGCCAGCCGAGCCTCTGGGACCCAGTACTTC. It encodes CASRASGTQYF.

At least ten counts were recorded for this clonotype. The rearrangement links TRBV7-7 to TRBJ1-3; D gene unclear. The germline gives CDR1 SSHAT, CDR2 FNYEAQ (reference sequence). The CDR3 totals 13 residues. Trimming shortened V by 5 bases and J by 4 bases, and 9 bases separated the two germline ends. The DNA for the CDR3 is TGTGCCAGCAGCCTGGGAATAGGAAACACCATATATTTT. Protein: CASSLGIGNTIYF. Combining the CDR3 with reference TRBV7-7 and TRBJ1-3 gives the whole variable domain GAGVSQSPRYKVTKRGQDVTLRCDPISSHATLYWYQQALGQGPEFLTYFNYEAQPDKSGLPSDRFSAERPEGSISTLTIQRTEQRDSAMYRCASSLGIGNTIYFGEGSWLTVV.

This clonotype was seen a few times. This chain connects TRBV19 to TRBJ1-5; D might be TRBD1 (6 bases). The CDR3 extends over 13 amino acids. Per the germline V gene, CDR1 is LNHDA and CDR2 is SQIVND (reference sequence). Deletions cut 4 bases from V and 5 bases from J, with 9 bases between. This chain's CDR3 is CASSRGQYQPQHF. In nucleotides, the CDR3 is TGTGCCAGTAGTAGGGGACAATATCAGCCCCAGCATTTT.

V and J are TRBV20-1 and TRBJ1-5; weak D call: TRBD1 (6 bases). The CDR3 consists of 13 residues. The V end was cut by 7 bases, the J end by 7 bases, with 17 bases between. CDR1 DFQATT and CDR2 SNEGSKA come from the germline V gene (reference sequence). The CDR3 reads CSGQGLVEQPQHF. DNA for the CDR3: TGCAGTGGGCAGGGGTTGGTTGAACAGCCCCAGCATTTT.